Below, 32 T cell receptor beta chains from the same sample are listed, as sequenced in a study of cytomegalovirus exposure and HLA in healthy donors. The PCR made use of 60 Vbeta and 13 Jbeta primers. Method: immunoSEQ multiplex PCR; TCRdb's copy keeps in-frame clones and lacks some. The sample has 150,000 to 170,000 clones, around 79% seen once. Sequenced sample: PBMCs. These TCRs come from a man younger than 40 in good health and CMV-seropositive.

The genes are TRBV6-5 and TRBJ2-1; 7 nucleotides agree with TRBD2. Trimming cost V 8 bases and J 10 bases; bases outside gene matches: 2. Germline V gene lookup returns CDR1 MNHEY and CDR2 SVGAGI. This CDR3 spans 10 amino acids. Written as DNA, the CDR3 is TGTGCCAGCGGGGGGGACGAGCAGTTCTTC. As protein: CASGGDEQFF.

The rearrangement links TRBV28 to TRBJ1-2; a weak D match, TRBD1 (6 bases). Deletions cut 9 bases from V and 0 bases from J, with 23 bases between. CDR3 length: 17 residues. Per germline, CDR1 MDHEN and CDR2 SYDVKM. This CDR3 reads CASLTGQPQIANYGYTF. CDR3 sequence (DNA): TGTGCCAGTCTAACCGGACAGCCCCAAATAGCTAACTATGGCTACACCTTC.

In nucleotides, the CDR3 is TGTGCTAGTGGTTTCGGGGGGCTTGTGGCAGATACGCAGTATTTT. This codes for CASGFGGLVADTQYF. This sequence joins TRBV12-5 and TRBJ2-3; maybe TRBD2 (7 bases). V was clipped by 3 bases and J by 4 bases, with 14 bases between them. This CDR3 is 15 amino acids long. Germline loops: CDR1 LGHNT, CDR2 FRNRAP.

This clone was observed many times. This rearrangement joins TRBV10-3 to TRBJ2-1, with TRBD2 matching over 11 bases. Germline V CDR1 and CDR2: ENHRY, SYGVKD. The CDR3 consists of 17 residues. V trimming: 3 bases; J trimming: 5 bases; junction bases outside the gene matches: 9. Written as DNA, the CDR3 is TGTGCCATCAGTGACCCCCCCGGGACTAGCGGCCACAATGAGCAGTTCTTC. Protein sequence: CAISDPPGTSGHNEQFF.

This clone was picked up one time. The gene calls are TRBV25-1 and TRBJ1-3; no clear D. Germline CDR1 is MGHDK and CDR2 is SYGVNS. V lost 3 bases and J 3 bases, leaving 9 bases between the germline ends. The CDR3 is 14 residues long. The CDR3: CASSDRQVGNTIYF. CDR3 in DNA: TGTGCCAGCAGTGATAGGCAGGTTGGAAACACCATATATTTT.

As to this clone: The junction and the germline gene differ at one end; a read error may be behind it. The chain has TRBV5-1 and TRBJ1-1; 9 bases match TRBD1. The CDR3 sequence is 15 residues long. Per the germline V gene, CDR1 is SGHRS and CDR2 is YFSETQ. CDR3 bases: TGCGCCAGCAGTTTGGCCGGGGACAGGGTAACTGAAGCTTTCTTT. Encoded protein: CASSLAGDRVTEAFF. The variable domain in full, with the rest retrieved from reference TRBV5-1 and TRBJ1-1, is KAGVTQTPRYLIKTRGQQVTLSCSPISGHRSVSWYQQTPGQGLQFLFEYFSETQRNKGNFPGRFSGRQFSNSRSEMNVSTLELGDSALYLCASSLAGDRVTEAFFGQGTRLTVV.

V gene TRBV1 combines with J gene TRBJ2-6; the table calls TRBD1, which could not be checked here. TRBV1 counts as a pseudogene. The CDR3 length is 19 residues. CDR3 bases: TGCACCAGCAGCAGCAACGACGGTTCAGGGGCGAGAGGGGCCAACGTCCTGACTTTC. Translating it yields CTSSSNDGSGARGANVLTF.

This chain links TRBV19 with TRBJ2-7; possibly TRBD1 for D (5 bases). Trimming left V 3 bases short and J 4 bases short, with 13 bases between. From germline, CDR1 is LNHDA and CDR2 SQIVND (reference sequence). The CDR3 is made up of 14 amino acids. The DNA of the CDR3 is TGTGCCAGTAGTATTGGGGCAGGGCGATACGAGCAGTACTTC. Translation gives CASSIGAGRYEQYF.

The CDR3 reads CASSFIPSGRAEAFF. In DNA, the CDR3 is TGTGCCAGCAGCTTTATCCCGAGCGGGCGGGCTGAAGCTTTCTTT. The chain links TRBV5-6 to TRBJ1-1; D remains unclear. The CDR3 extends over 15 amino acids. Trimming shortened V by 2 bases and J by 6 bases, and 17 bases separated the two germline ends. Germline V gives CDR1 SGHDT, CDR2 YYEEEE. Looking up the rest from reference TRBV5-6 and TRBJ1-1 gives the full variable domain: DAGVTQSPTHLIKTRGQQVTLRCSPKSGHDTVSWYQQALGQGPQFIFQYYEEEERQRGNFPDRFSGHQFPNYSSELNVNALLLGDSALYLCASSFIPSGRAEAFFGQGTRLTVV.

This chain links TRBV11-2 with TRBJ2-7, with a weak D call TRBD2 (6 bases). Germline V gene sequence: CDR1 SGHAT, CDR2 FQNNGV. Trimming took off 5 bases at V and 2 bases at J, with 10 bases between the two ends. The CDR3 is 13 residues long. CDR3 sequence (DNA): TGTGCCAGCAGCCCGGGACTTACCTACGAGCAGTACTTC. Translating it yields CASSPGLTYEQYF. The full variable domain, rest sourced from reference TRBV11-2 and TRBJ2-7, is EAGVAQSPRYKIIEKRQSVAFWCNPISGHATLYWYQQILGQGPKLLIQFQNNGVVDDSQLPKDRFSAERLKGVDSTLKIQPAKLEDSAVYLCASSPGLTYEQYFGPGTRLTVT.

The chain is built from TRBV15 and TRBJ2-7; 8 bases agree with TRBD2. The CDR3 totals 16 residues. Germline V gene lookup returns CDR1 LNHNV and CDR2 YYDKDF (reference sequence). J gave up 5 bases and V 1 base, and 10 bases lay outside the gene matches. In DNA, the CDR3 is TGTGCCACCAGCAGAGCTCCCAGCGGGAGTAACCACGAGCAGTACTTC. Protein sequence: CATSRAPSGSNHEQYF.

This chain connects TRBV4-2 to TRBJ1-1, with TRBD1 as a possible D gene (5 bases). This CDR3 region has 15 residues. Germline lookup yields CDR1 LGHNA and CDR2 YNFKEQ. V dropped 2 bases and J dropped 2 bases, with 12 bases sitting between them. The CDR3 coding sequence is TGTGCCAGCAGCCAACTAGGACACCGAAACACTGAAGCTTTCTTT. It yields the protein CASSQLGHRNTEAFF.

The J gene is TRBJ2-3, the V gene TRBV9; TRBD2 matches 11 bases. CDR1 is SGDLS and CDR2 is YYNGEE in the germline V gene. V lost 4 bases, J lost 5 bases, and 15 bases stayed unmatched. The CDR3 is 18 amino acids. The CDR3 sequence: CASSPRPAGLAVGDTQYF. The CDR3 DNA reads TGTGCCAGCAGCCCACGCCCCGCGGGACTAGCGGTGGGAGATACGCAGTATTTT.

The rearrangement joins TRBV11-2 to TRBJ2-2; 7 positions agree with TRBD1. With V trimmed by 1 base and J by 13 bases, 3 bases remained unmatched. From germline, CDR1 is SGHAT and CDR2 FQNNGV. The CDR3 runs 12 residues. The CDR3 sequence is CASSLVRGRLFF. The CDR3 nucleotides read TGTGCCAGCAGCTTAGTTAGGGGGCGGCTGTTTTTT.

The chain combines TRBV6-6 with TRBJ2-3, with 11 bases lining up with TRBD2. The CDR3 sequence is 15 residues long. Germline V gene data show CDR1 as MNHNY and CDR2 as SVGAGI (reference sequence). V lost 10 bases, J lost 4 bases, and 10 bases stayed unmatched. The CDR3 here is CATTSGRKGPDTQYF. For the CDR3, the DNA is TGTGCCACCACTAGCGGGAGAAAGGGCCCAGATACGCAGTATTTT.

The V gene is TRBV4-1, the J gene TRBJ1-2; 7 nucleotides match TRBD1. The CDR3 loop spans 15 amino acids. J gave up 7 bases and V 4 bases, and 12 bases lay outside the gene matches. The germline gives CDR1 MGHRA, CDR2 YSYEKL. The CDR3: CASSLKGQVAVGYTF. As DNA, the CDR3 is TGCGCCAGCAGCCTTAAAGGACAGGTAGCTGTTGGCTACACCTTC.

The J gene is TRBJ2-1, the V gene TRBV14; weak D call: TRBD2 (5 bases). The CDR3 contains 15 residues. Germline loops: CDR1 SGHDN, CDR2 FVKESK. Trimming left V 4 bases short and J 3 bases short, with 13 bases between. The CDR3 sequence is CASSRASGGYNEQFF. The DNA for the CDR3 is TGTGCCAGCAGCCGAGCGAGCGGAGGCTACAATGAGCAGTTCTTC.

V is TRBV6-4 and J is TRBJ1-2; the D is unclear. This CDR3 has 13 residues. Germline V gene data show CDR1 as MRHNA and CDR2 as SNTAGT. V was trimmed by 6 bases and J by 5 bases, leaving 13 bases between them. CDR3 loop: CASSLLGGYGYTF. The CDR3 DNA sequence: TGTGCCAGCAGCCTACTAGGTGGATATGGCTACACCTTC.

The rearrangement uses TRBV27 and TRBJ2-7; 9 bases line up with TRBD1. V trimming: 4 bases; J trimming: 5 bases; junction bases outside the gene matches: 6. Germline lookup yields CDR1 MNHEY and CDR2 SMNVEV (reference sequence). The CDR3 covers 14 residues. Written as DNA, the CDR3 is TGTGCCAGCAGTTCGGGACAGGGTTTCCACGAGCAGTACTTC. This gives the protein CASSSGQGFHEQYF.

V usage is TRBV7-2 and J usage is TRBJ2-2; 9 bases are a match to TRBD2. Germline-derived CDR1 and CDR2 are SGHTA and FQGNSA. CDR3 size: 16 residues. V dropped 6 bases and J dropped 7; count of bases not matched to a gene: 12. The CDR3 region is CASSKTSGSWNGELFF. The DNA for the CDR3 is TGTGCCAGCAGTAAGACTAGCGGTTCATGGAACGGGGAGCTGTTTTTT.

The genes are TRBV9 and TRBJ1-2, with D unclear. Germline CDR1 is SGDLS and CDR2 is YYNGEE. The V end lost 0 bases, the J end lost 5 bases, and 14 bases lay between the germline ends. This CDR3 is 15 amino acids long. The CDR3 DNA reads as TGTGCCAGCAGCGTAGGGGCAGGTACCGTTTATGGCTACACCTTC. This sequence encodes CASSVGAGTVYGYTF.

The rearrangement joins TRBV29-1 to TRBJ2-7; D may be TRBD1 (6 bases). The CDR3 is 13 amino acids. Germline V gene sequence: CDR1 SQVTM, CDR2 ANQGSEA. V dropped 7 bases and J dropped 5 bases, with 18 bases sitting between them. CDR3 nucleotide sequence: TGCAGCGCTGCGAATTGGGACAACCACGAGCAGTACTTC. This codes for CSAANWDNHEQYF.

The chain is built from TRBV18 and TRBJ1-2; a possible D gene is TRBD1 (6 bases). The CDR3 is made up of 15 amino acids. Looked up from germline, CDR1 is KGHSH and CDR2 is LQKENI. V lost 2 bases and J 7 bases, leaving 17 bases between the germline ends. The CDR3 DNA reads TGTGCCAGCTCACCAATTCCCCAGGGGACGGTTGGCTACACCTTC. This gives the protein CASSPIPQGTVGYTF.

V gene TRBV7-2 combines with J gene TRBJ1-1; D might be TRBD1 (6 bases). V was pared by 5 bases and J by 0 bases, with 13 bases between. In germline, CDR1 is SGHTA, CDR2 FQGNSA. The CDR3 is made up of 15 amino acids. The CDR3 region has the DNA TGTGCCAGCAGCCCTGGTGGGACACTGAACACTGAAGCTTTCTTT. Amino acids: CASSPGGTLNTEAFF. Supplemented by reference TRBV7-2 and TRBJ1-1, the full variable domain reads GAGVSQSPSNKVTEKGKDVELRCDPISGHTALYWYRQSLGQGLEFLIYFQGNSAPDKSGLPSDRFSAERTGGSVSTLTIQRTQQEDSAVYLCASSPGGTLNTEAFFGQGTRLTVV.

The chain joins TRBV18 to TRBJ1-1, with a tentative D call TRBD1 (6 bases). The germline V and J ends were trimmed by 5 bases and 1 base, with 14 bases remaining between them. The length of the CDR3 is 15 residues. Germline-derived CDR1 and CDR2 are KGHSH and LQKENI. DNA of the CDR3: TGTGCCAGCTCATTGGGTAGGGACAAGAACACTGAAGCTTTCTTT. It specifies CASSLGRDKNTEAFF. Full variable domain (rest looked up from reference TRBV18 and TRBJ1-1): NAGVMQNPRHLVRRRGQEARLRCSPMKGHSHVYWYRQLPEEGLKFMVYLQKENIIDESGMPKERFSAEFPKEGPSILRIQQVVRGDSAAYFCASSLGRDKNTEAFFGQGTRLTVV.

The rearrangement joins TRBV6-5 to TRBJ1-1; no firm D call. The germline gives CDR1 MNHEY, CDR2 SVGAGI. V was cut by 0 bases and J by 1 base, with 6 bases left in between. The length of the CDR3 is 14 residues. The CDR3 loop is CASSYSPGNTEAFF. The CDR3 nucleotides read TGTGCCAGCAGTTACTCACCAGGGAACACTGAAGCTTTCTTT.

This clone was detected only a few times. J is TRBJ2-1 and V is TRBV6-1; 10 bases are shared with TRBD1. The CDR3 is 16 amino acids. The V gene's germline CDR1 is MNHNS and CDR2 SASEGT. Germline trimming cut 3 bases from V and 4 bases from J; bases unmatched to any gene: 6. The CDR3 protein is CASSDRGTGVYNEQFF. In DNA, the CDR3 is TGTGCCAGCAGTGATCGAGGGACAGGGGTATACAATGAGCAGTTCTTC.

The chain employs TRBV7-3 and TRBJ2-1, with 7 bases fitting TRBD2. The CDR3 sequence is 13 residues long. CDR1 is SGHTA, CDR2 FQGTGA, per germline. Germline trimming cut 2 bases from V and 10 bases from J; bases unmatched to any gene: 5. The CDR3, as DNA: TGTGCCAGCAGCTTAGCGGGAGTCAACGAGCAGTTCTTC. Translated, it gives CASSLAGVNEQFF.

This clone has a handful of counts. The chain carries TRBV7-2 and TRBJ2-1; D is perhaps TRBD1 (6 bases). CDR3 length: 15 residues. Trimming shortened V by 1 base and J by 4 bases, and 11 bases separated the two germline ends. Germline loops: CDR1 SGHTA, CDR2 FQGNSA. The CDR3: CASSLGPDSYNEQFF. In DNA form, the CDR3 reads TGTGCCAGCAGCTTAGGTCCGGACAGTTACAATGAGCAGTTCTTC. Filled out from reference TRBV7-2 and TRBJ2-1, the complete variable domain reads GAGVSQSPSNKVTEKGKDVELRCDPISGHTALYWYRQSLGQGLEFLIYFQGNSAPDKSGLPSDRFSAERTGGSVSTLTIQRTQQEDSAVYLCASSLGPDSYNEQFFGPGTRLTVL.

The chain has TRBV28 and TRBJ2-3; 9 bases are shared with TRBD2. Germline loops: CDR1 MDHEN, CDR2 SYDVKM. Unmatched junction bases numbered 6, after V lost 10 bases and J lost 1 base. The CDR3 is 14 amino acids. The CDR3 nucleotides are TGTGCCACCCAAAGGACTAGCGGCACAGATACGCAGTATTTT. As protein: CATQRTSGTDTQYF.

This rearrangement joins TRBV12-5 to TRBJ1-2, with 8 bases identical to TRBD1. The CDR3 runs to 13 residues. V shed 6 bases and J 8 bases; nucleotides not matched to a gene: 8. Per germline, CDR1 LGHNT and CDR2 FRNRAP. The CDR3 nucleotides are TGTGCTAGTGGACCAAGGACAGGGATGGGCTACACCTTC. Translation: CASGPRTGMGYTF.

The CDR3 here is CASSGGVAASTDTQYF. The CDR3 bases are TGCGCCAGCAGCGGGGGGGTAGCGGCTAGCACAGATACGCAGTATTTT. The rearrangement links TRBV5-1 to TRBJ2-3, with 7 bases identical to TRBD2. J lost 0 bases, V lost 4 bases, and 8 bases had no gene match. This CDR3 is built from 16 residues. The V gene's germline CDR1 is SGHRS and CDR2 YFSETQ.